This TCR beta chain was obtained from a study of CXCR3-negative and CXCR3-positive naive CD8 T cells. The length of the CDR3 is 12 residues. CDR1 is SEHNR and CDR2 is FQNEAQ in the germline V gene (reference sequence). The study's findings and limits: For the naive subsets, surface CD5 was similar, and TCR strength was inferred from TRB CDR3 properties.

cDNA libraries for TRB were generated by 5' RACE incorporating UMI labels. TCRdb re-called the 5' RACE reads and catalogs CDR3 proteins one per entry, DNA excluded. The sample has just over 40,000 distinct CDR3 sequences; the top ten hold approximately 1.9%. Points on this clonotype: Its antigen is unknown.

The V call is TRBV7-9, the J call TRBJ1-2. Material: naive CXCR3- CD8+ T cells from blood. Subset noted: CD45RO-CCR7+CD27+CD95- naive CD8+ T cells lacking CXCR3 (TNR3-). This clonotype was sampled from a human donor in good health. Some clones in this sample may be carry-over from other donors' samples. CDR3 residues: CASSLEGHGYTF.